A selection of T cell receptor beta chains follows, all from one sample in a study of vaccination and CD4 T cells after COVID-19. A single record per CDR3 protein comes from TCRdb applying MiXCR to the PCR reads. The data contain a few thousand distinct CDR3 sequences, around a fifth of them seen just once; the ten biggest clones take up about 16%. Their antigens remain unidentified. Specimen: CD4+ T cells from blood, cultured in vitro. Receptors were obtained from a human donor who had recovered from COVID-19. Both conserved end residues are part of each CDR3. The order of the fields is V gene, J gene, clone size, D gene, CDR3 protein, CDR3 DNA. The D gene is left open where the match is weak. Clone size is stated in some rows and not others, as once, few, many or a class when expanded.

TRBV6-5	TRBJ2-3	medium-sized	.	CASSFTQPTDTQYF	TGTGCCAGCAGTTTTACCCAACCCACAGATACGCAGTATTTT
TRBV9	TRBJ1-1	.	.	CASSPTERRAATEAFF	TGTGCCAGCAGCCCCACCGAAAGGCGGGCGGCCACTGAAGCTTTCTTT
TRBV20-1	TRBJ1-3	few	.	CSARSAGNTIYF	TGCAGTGCTAGGTCGGCTGGAAACACCATATATTTT
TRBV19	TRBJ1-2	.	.	CASSIERGGYGYTF	TGTGCCAGTAGTATAGAACGGGGCGGCTATGGCTACACCTTC
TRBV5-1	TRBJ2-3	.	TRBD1	CASEQGRGTDTQYF	TGCGCCAGTGAACAGGGGAGAGGCACAGATACGCAGTATTTT
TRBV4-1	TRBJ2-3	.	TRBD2	CASSQDVSGGAKDTQYF	TGCGCCAGCAGCCAAGACGTCAGCGGGGGGGCGAAAGATACGCAGTATTTT
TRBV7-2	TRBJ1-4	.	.	CASSRSGTWTEKLFF	TGTGCCAGCAGCCGGTCCGGGACCTGGACGGAAAAACTGTTTTTT
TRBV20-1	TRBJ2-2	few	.	CSARYGTGDTGELFF	TGCAGTGCTAGATACGGAACTGGTGACACCGGGGAGCTGTTTTTT
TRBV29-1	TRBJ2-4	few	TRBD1	CSARDRDPTIALGAKNIQYF	TGCAGCGCCCGGGACAGGGACCCAACTATTGCTCTTGGGGCCAAAAACATTCAGTACTTC
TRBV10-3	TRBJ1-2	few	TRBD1	CAISGDRNYGYTF	TGTGCCATCAGTGGGGACAGAAACTATGGCTACACCTTC
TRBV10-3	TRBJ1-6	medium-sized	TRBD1	CAIRPGQGSTNSPLHF	TGTGCCATCAGACCGGGACAGGGCTCTACTAATTCACCCCTCCACTTT
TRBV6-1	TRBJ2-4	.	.	CASSPEGVRAKNIQYF	TGTGCCAGCAGTCCGGAGGGGGTAAGGGCCAAAAACATTCAGTACTTC
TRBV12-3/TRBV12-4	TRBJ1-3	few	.	CASSRNQGLGNTIYF	TGTGCCAGCAGTAGGAACCAGGGCCTTGGAAACACCATATATTTT
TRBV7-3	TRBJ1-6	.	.	CASSLNTENSPLHF	TGTGCCAGCAGCTTAAATACGGAAAATTCACCCCTCCACTTT
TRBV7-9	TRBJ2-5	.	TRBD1	CASSRDRGSLETQYF	TGTGCCAGCAGCCGGGACAGGGGATCACTGGAGACCCAGTACTTC
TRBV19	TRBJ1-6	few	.	CASSEGRTNNSPLHF	TGTGCCAGTAGTGAGGGGAGGACCAATAATTCACCCCTCCACTTT
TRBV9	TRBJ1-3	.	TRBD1	CASTQGQGRNTIYF	TGTGCCAGCACCCAAGGACAGGGTCGAAACACCATATATTTT
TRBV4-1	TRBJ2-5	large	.	CASSRSQTPGSQETQYF	TGCGCCAGCAGCCGCAGTCAGACCCCAGGCTCCCAAGAGACCCAGTACTTC
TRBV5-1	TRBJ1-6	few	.	CASSLEITGSYNSPLHF	TGCGCCAGCAGCTTGGAAATTACGGGGTCCTATAATTCACCCCTCCACTTT
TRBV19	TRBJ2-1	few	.	CASSTRLGTGTGNEQFF	TGTGCCAGTAGTACGAGACTAGGGACGGGGACCGGCAATGAGCAGTTCTTC
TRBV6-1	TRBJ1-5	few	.	CASSEGARGNQPQHF	TGTGCCAGCAGTGAAGGGGCTCGCGGCAATCAGCCCCAGCATTTT
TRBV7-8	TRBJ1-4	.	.	CASSLAGRGEKLFF	TGTGCCAGCAGCTTAGCAGGGCGGGGCGAAAAACTGTTTTTT
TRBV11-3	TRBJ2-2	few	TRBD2	CASSLQTGGTGELFF	TGTGCCAGCAGCTTACAAACGGGAGGCACCGGGGAGCTGTTTTTT
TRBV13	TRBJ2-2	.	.	CASSSGGRGTGELFF	TGTGCCAGCAGCTCCGGAGGGCGGGGCACCGGGGAGCTGTTTTTT
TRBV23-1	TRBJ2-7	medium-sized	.	CASSHPAFSLSYEQYF	TGCGCCAGCAGTCACCCGGCGTTCTCCCTATCCTACGAGCAGTACTTC
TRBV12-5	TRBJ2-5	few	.	CASGRAWQTQYF	TGTGCTAGTGGCAGGGCCTGGCAGACCCAGTACTTC
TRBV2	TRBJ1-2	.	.	CASSEVGGVGGYTF	TGTGCCAGCAGTGAAGTCGGGGGCGTGGGTGGCTACACCTTC
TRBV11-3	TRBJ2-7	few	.	CASGVAKDEQYF	TGTGCCAGCGGGGTAGCCAAGGACGAGCAGTACTTC
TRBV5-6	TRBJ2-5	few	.	CASSLEETQYF	TGTGCCAGCAGCTTGGAAGAGACCCAGTACTTC
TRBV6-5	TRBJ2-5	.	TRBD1	CASSFGQGRSSSWETQYF	TGTGCCAGCAGTTTTGGACAGGGGCGCTCGAGCTCGTGGGAGACCCAGTACTTC
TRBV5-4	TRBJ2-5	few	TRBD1	CASTVTGGETQYF	TGTGCCAGCACCGTGACAGGGGGAGAGACCCAGTACTTC
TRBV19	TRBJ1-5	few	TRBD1	CASSMTGGGNQPQHF	TGTGCCAGTAGTATGACAGGGGGCGGCAATCAGCCCCAGCATTTT
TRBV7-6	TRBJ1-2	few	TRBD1	CASSLRTGGGYTF	TGTGCCAGCAGCTTAAGAACAGGGGGTGGCTACACCTTC
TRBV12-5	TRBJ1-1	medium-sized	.	CASNSGSYTEAFF	TGTGCTAGTAACTCAGGGTCTTACACTGAAGCTTTCTTT
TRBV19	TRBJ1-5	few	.	CASSSPIPNQPQHF	TGTGCCAGTAGTTCGCCGATACCCAATCAGCCCCAGCATTTT
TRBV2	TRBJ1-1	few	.	CASSSSLNTEAFF	TGTGCCAGCAGCTCCTCCCTGAACACTGAAGCTTTCTTT
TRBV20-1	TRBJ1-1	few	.	CSTGHGDTEAFF	TGCAGTACGGGACACGGAGACACTGAAGCTTTCTTT
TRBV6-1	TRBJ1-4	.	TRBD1	CASSERPGQGGEKLFF	TGTGCCAGCAGTGAACGACCGGGACAGGGGGGTGAAAAACTGTTTTTT
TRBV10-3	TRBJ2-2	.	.	CAISSGHTGELFF	TGTGCCATCAGCTCGGGGCACACCGGGGAGCTGTTTTTT